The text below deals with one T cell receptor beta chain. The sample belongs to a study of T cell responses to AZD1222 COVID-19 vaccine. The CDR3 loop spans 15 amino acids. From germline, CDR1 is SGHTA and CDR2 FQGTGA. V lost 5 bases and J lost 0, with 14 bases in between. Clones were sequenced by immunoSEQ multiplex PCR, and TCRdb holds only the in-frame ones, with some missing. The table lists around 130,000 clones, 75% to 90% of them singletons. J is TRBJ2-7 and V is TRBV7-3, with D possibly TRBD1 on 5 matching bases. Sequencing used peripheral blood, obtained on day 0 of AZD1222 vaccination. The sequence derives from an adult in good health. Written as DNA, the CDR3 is TGTGCCAGCAGCCAAGGGGCCGGAATCTCCTACGAGCAGTACTTC. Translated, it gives CASSQGAGISYEQYF.